Following are 8 T cell receptor beta chains from one sample sequenced in a study of human T cells and chemical hapten exposure. Specified time point: patch test 2, 6 weeks after DPC sensitization. Treatment meaning: therapeutic diphenylcyclopropenone sensitization with weekly scalp DPC. TCRdb analysed the RACE reads with MiXCR anew, one entry per CDR3 protein. This sample has fewer than 100,000 distinct CDR3 sequences, with about 9.3% found just once. Sequenced here: whole blood, sampled in connection with sensitization to the hapten diphenylcyclopropenone (DPC). These receptors came from a woman aged 40 to 49 with alopecia areata. Some clones in this sample may be carry-over from other donors' samples.

V usage is TRBV7-2 and J usage is TRBJ2-1; possible D gene TRBD2, 6 bases. Per the germline V gene, CDR1 is SGHTA and CDR2 is FQGNSA. The CDR3 spans 12 residues. V was cut by 5 bases and J by 9 bases, with 11 bases left in between. The CDR3 reads CASSPFGGEQFF. CDR3 coding DNA: TGTGCCAGCAGCCCCTTCGGGGGTGAGCAGTTCTTC.

This clonotype was recorded at least ten times. V is TRBV12-3 or TRBV12-4 and J is TRBJ1-6; 11 nucleotides match TRBD1. Trimming at V came to 5 bases and at J to 8 bases, leaving 5 bases not matched to a gene. This CDR3 is built from 15 residues. The CDR3, as DNA: TGTGCCAGCAGTCTCACGGGACAGGGGGATTCACCCCTCCACTTT. This sequence encodes CASSLTGQGDSPLHF.

The rearrangement joins TRBV27 to TRBJ2-4, with D uncertain. This CDR3 spans 16 amino acids. Germline CDR1 MNHEY, CDR2 SMNVEV (reference sequence). V was clipped by 2 bases and J by 1 base, with 12 bases between them. The CDR3 loop reads CASSLGPLGAKNIQYF. CDR3 nucleotide sequence: TGTGCCAGCAGTTTAGGCCCCCTGGGGGCCAAAAACATTCAGTACTTC.

This clonotype was observed many times. The V call is TRBV6-5, the J call TRBJ2-2; perhaps TRBD2 as D (6 bases). Looked up from germline, CDR1 is MNHEY and CDR2 is SVGAGI. CDR3 length: 12 residues. The V end lost 5 bases, the J end lost 7 bases, and 8 bases lay between the germline ends. CDR3 protein: CASSIGGGELFF. The DNA of the CDR3 is TGTGCCAGCAGTATCGGGGGCGGGGAGCTGTTTTTT.

This chain connects TRBV20-1 to TRBJ1-5, with a tentative D call TRBD1 (6 bases). The CDR3 is 13 amino acids. Germline V gene lookup returns CDR1 DFQATT and CDR2 SNEGSKA (reference sequence). The DNA of the CDR3 is TGCGGGGGCGGCCGCCATAGCAATCAGCCCCAGCATTTT. Translated, it gives CGGGRHSNQPQHF.

In its sample, this clonotype was seen many times. CDR3 coding DNA: TGTGCCAGCAGGCCGACTTCGTACAATGAGCAGTTCTTC. Its translation is CASRPTSYNEQFF. The V and J genes are TRBV2 and TRBJ2-1; D is uncertain. The CDR3 loop spans 13 amino acids. Germline values: CDR1 SNHLY, CDR2 FYNNEI. The germline V and J ends were trimmed by 6 bases and 4 bases, with 10 bases remaining between them.

This clonotype occurred many times. The rearrangement uses TRBV5-1 and TRBJ2-7; D not resolved. Germline assignment: CDR1 SGHRS and CDR2 YFSETQ. This CDR3 contains 13 residues. Deletions cut 1 base from V and 4 bases from J, with 9 bases between. The CDR3 DNA is TGCGCCAGCAGCTTGAGTCTCACGTACGAGCAGTACTTC. This sequence encodes CASSLSLTYEQYF.

V and J are TRBV21-1 and TRBJ2-1; TRBD1 is the table's D call and was not checked against the DNA. TRBV21-1 counts as a pseudogene. The CDR3 covers 14 residues. DNA for the CDR3: TGTGCCAGCAGTGGTAACCCTGACTACAATGAGCAGTTCTTC. Amino acid sequence: CASSGNPDYNEQFF.